This T cell receptor beta chain was found in a study of shared clonotypes between healthy human individuals. Study-level results: Naive subsets tended to show greater estimated richness than memory subsets. Unshared clonotypes carried lower generation probabilities than those common to all four donors. When naive CD4 clonotypes were compared across a few donors, 4% to 6.5% were shared.

Looked up from germline, CDR1 is SGHRS and CDR2 is YFSETQ. The CDR3 consists of 14 residues. Trimming pared 6 bases from V and 4 bases from J, leaving 16 bases between. Remarks on this clone: The antigen is not known.

The authors split each subset's genomic DNA evenly across several immunoSEQ plates. Sequencing was performed with immunoSEQ multiplex PCR; in TCRdb, only in-frame clones are kept and a portion is missing. The sample consists of more than 2,000,000 clones, approximately 93% of them appearing once. Material: naive CD4+ T cells from PBMCs. The subset denotes: CD45RA+ positively selected. This TCR was sampled from a man between 18 and 35 years old in good health. Some clones in this sample may be carry-over from other donors' samples. The chain combines TRBV5-1 with TRBJ2-5; no clear D. The CDR3 is CASNPDGRSETQYF. Written as DNA, the CDR3 is TGCGCCAGCAACCCCGATGGGCGTTCAGAGACCCAGTACTTC.